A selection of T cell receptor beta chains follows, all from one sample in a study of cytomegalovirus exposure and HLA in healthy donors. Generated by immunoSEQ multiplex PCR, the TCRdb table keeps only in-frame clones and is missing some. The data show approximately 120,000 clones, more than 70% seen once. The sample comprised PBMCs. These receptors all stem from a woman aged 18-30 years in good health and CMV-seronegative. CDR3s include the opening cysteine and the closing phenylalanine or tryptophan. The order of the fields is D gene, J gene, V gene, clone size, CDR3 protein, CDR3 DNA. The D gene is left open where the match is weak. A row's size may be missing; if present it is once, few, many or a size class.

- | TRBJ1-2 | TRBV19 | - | CASSIGLVRDEYGYTF | TGTGCCAGTAGTATAGGATTGGTTCGGGATGAATATGGCTACACCTTC
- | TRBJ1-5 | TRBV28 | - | CASRTGHNNQPQHF | TGTGCCAGCCGAACAGGGCATAACAATCAGCCCCAGCATTTT
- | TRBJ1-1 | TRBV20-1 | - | CSAKHEAFF | TGCAGTGCTAAGCACGAAGCTTTCTTT
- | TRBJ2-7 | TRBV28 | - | CASSRTVSYEQYF | TGTGCCAGCAGCCGGACAGTCTCCTACGAGCAGTACTTC
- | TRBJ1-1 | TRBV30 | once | CAWSRSTEAFF | TGTGCCTGGAGTCGTTCCACTGAAGCTTTCTTT
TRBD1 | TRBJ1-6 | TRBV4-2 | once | CASSQTLGTGLSSYNSPLHF | TGTGCCAGCAGCCAGACCCTCGGGACAGGCCTTAGCTCCTATAATTCACCCCTCCACTTT
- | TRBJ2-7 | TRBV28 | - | CASSSLGQAPYEQYF | TGTGCCAGCAGTTCCCTGGGGCAGGCCCCCTACGAGCAGTACTTC
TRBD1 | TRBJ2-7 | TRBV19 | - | CASSIGGQASYEQYF | TGTGCCAGTAGTATAGGGGGACAGGCCTCATACGAGCAGTACTTC
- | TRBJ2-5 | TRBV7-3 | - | CASSLLGLAISETQYF | TGTGCCAGCAGCTTATTGGGGCTAGCGATATCGGAGACCCAGTACTTC
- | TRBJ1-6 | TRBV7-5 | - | CVRSLDTGDNSPLHF | TGTGTCAGAAGCTTAGATACAGGGGATAATTCACCCCTCCACTTT
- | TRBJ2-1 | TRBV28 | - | CASSDSGLRRRFF | TGTGCCAGCAGTGACTCCGGCCTCCGCAGACGGTTCTTC
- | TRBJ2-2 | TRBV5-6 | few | CASSRGHENTGELFF | TGTGCCAGCAGCAGGGGACACGAGAACACCGGGGAGCTGTTTTTT
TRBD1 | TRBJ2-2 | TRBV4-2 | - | CASSRGTGGNTGELFF | TGTGCCAGCAGCCGAGGGACAGGGGGCAACACCGGGGAGCTGTTTTTT
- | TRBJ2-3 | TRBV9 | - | CASSARRGADTQYF | TGTGCCAGCAGCGCACGACGGGGGGCGGATACGCAGTATTTT
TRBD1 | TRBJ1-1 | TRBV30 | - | CAWDGGQGNTEAFF | TGTGCCTGGGATGGGGGACAGGGAAACACTGAAGCTTTCTTT
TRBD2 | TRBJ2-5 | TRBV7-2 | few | CASSLARAASGGREETQYF | TGTGCCAGCAGCTTAGCCCGGGCTGCTAGCGGGGGGCGAGAAGAGACCCAGTACTTC
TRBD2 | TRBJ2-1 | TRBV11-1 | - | CASSSSGRSSYNEQFF | TGTGCCAGCAGTAGTAGCGGGAGGAGCTCCTACAATGAGCAGTTCTTC
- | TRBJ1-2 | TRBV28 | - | CASSLYSGFAF | TGTGCCAGCAGTTTATACTCGGGGTTCGCCTTC
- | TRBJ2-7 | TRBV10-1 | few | CATGLAQNEQYF | TGCGCCACCGGACTGGCGCAGAACGAGCAGTACTTC
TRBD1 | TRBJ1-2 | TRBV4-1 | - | CASSRETGVYGYTF | TGCGCCAGCAGCCGTGAGACAGGGGTCTATGGCTACACCTTC
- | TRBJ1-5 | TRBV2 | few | CASSWEAFLSNQPQHF | TGTGCCAGCAGTTGGGAGGCGTTTTTGAGCAATCAGCCCCAGCATTTT
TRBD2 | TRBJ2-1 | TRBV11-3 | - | CASSLGRGFNEQFF | TGTGCCAGCAGCTTAGGGCGGGGGTTCAATGAGCAGTTCTTC
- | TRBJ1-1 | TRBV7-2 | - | CASSLEFVTDEAFF | TGTGCCAGCAGCTTAGAATTTGTGACAGATGAAGCTTTCTTT
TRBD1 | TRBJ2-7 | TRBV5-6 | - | CASSFDLDRGGYEQYF | TGTGCCAGCAGCTTCGATTTGGACAGGGGAGGGTACGAGCAGTACTTC
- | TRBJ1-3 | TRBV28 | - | CASSLPGNTIYF | TGTGCCAGCAGTCTTCCTGGAAACACCATATATTTT
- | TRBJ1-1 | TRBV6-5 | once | CASSYAVNTEAFF | TGTGCCAGCAGTTATGCAGTGAACACTGAAGCTTTCTTT
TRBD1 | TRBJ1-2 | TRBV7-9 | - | CASSGTGDNYGYTF | TGTGCCAGCAGCGGGACAGGGGATAACTATGGCTACACCTTC
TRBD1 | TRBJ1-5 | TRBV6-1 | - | CASSLDRAINQPQHF | TGTGCCAGCAGTCTGGACAGGGCTATCAATCAGCCCCAGCATTTT
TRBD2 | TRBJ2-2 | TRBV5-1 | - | CASSLGLAGRTGELFF | TGCGCCAGCAGCTTGGGACTAGCGGGGCGTACCGGGGAGCTGTTTTTT
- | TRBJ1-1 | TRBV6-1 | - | CASSDDFVFEAFF | TGTGCCAGCTCCGACGACTTTGTTTTTGAAGCTTTCTTT
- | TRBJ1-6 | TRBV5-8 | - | CASNPGFISSYNSPLHF | TGTGCCAGCAACCCAGGCTTCATCAGCTCCTATAATTCACCCCTCCACTTT
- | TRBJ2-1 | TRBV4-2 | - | CASSQRSGDSSYNEQFF | TGTGCCAGCAGCCAAAGGAGTGGAGACTCCTCCTACAATGAGCAGTTCTTC
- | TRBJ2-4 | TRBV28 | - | CASSFSRGGQNIQYF | TGTGCCAGCAGTTTTAGCAGGGGCGGACAAAACATTCAGTACTTC
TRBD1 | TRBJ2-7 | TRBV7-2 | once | CASSLARQGDEQYF | TGTGCCAGCAGCTTAGCCAGACAGGGGGACGAGCAGTACTTC